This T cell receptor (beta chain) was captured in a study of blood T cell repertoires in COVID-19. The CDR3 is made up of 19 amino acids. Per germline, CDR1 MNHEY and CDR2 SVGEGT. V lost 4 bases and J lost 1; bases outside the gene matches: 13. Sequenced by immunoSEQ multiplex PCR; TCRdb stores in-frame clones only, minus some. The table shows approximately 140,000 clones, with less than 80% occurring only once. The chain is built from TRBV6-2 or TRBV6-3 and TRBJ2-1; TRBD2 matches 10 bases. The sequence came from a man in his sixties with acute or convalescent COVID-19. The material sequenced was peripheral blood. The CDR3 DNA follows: TGTGCCAGCAGTTTTACCCTTCTAGCGGGAGAGAGATCCTACAATGAGCAGTTCTTC. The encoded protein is CASSFTLLAGERSYNEQFF.